Below are 23 T cell receptor beta chains sequenced from a single sample in a study of CD8 T cells in ankylosing spondylitis. Their cognate antigens are unknown. Study observations and caveats: Blood from ankylosing spondylitis patients appeared to carry a characteristic roughly 8-variant TCR beta motif.

TCRdb re-called the 5' RACE reads through MiXCR, storing one row per CDR3 protein. The data contain a few hundred thousand distinct CDR3 sequences, approximately 7.3% of them singletons. Sequences were obtained from blood, either unsorted or a sorted T cell fraction (not recorded which). Source of these receptors: a male donor with ankylosing spondylitis.

This clonotype showed up many times. The chain uses TRBV6-1 and TRBJ2-7, with TRBD1 matching over 8 bases. The CDR3 spans 15 residues. V dropped 11 bases and J dropped 4; count of bases not matched to a gene: 16. Germline V gene lookup returns CDR1 MNHNS and CDR2 SASEGT. Here the CDR3 DNA reads TGTGCCGTCAAGGCAGGGGGCTTCATATTGTACGAGCAGTACTTC. As protein: CAVKAGGFILYEQYF.

This clonotype was seen at least ten times. V gene TRBV7-9 combines with J gene TRBJ2-2; D perhaps matches TRBD1 (6 bases). The V and J ends lost 4 bases and 5 bases respectively, with 8 bases between them. Germline CDR1 reads SEHNR; CDR2 reads FQNEAQ (reference sequence). This CDR3 spans 13 amino acids. The CDR3 region is CASSSGQTGELFF. The CDR3 DNA follows: TGTGCCAGCAGCTCGGGACAAACCGGGGAGCTGTTTTTT.

The chain joins TRBV5-4 to TRBJ2-7; 8 nucleotides match TRBD2. The CDR3 runs 17 residues. With V trimmed by 2 bases and J by 2 bases, 12 bases remained unmatched. In germline, CDR1 is SGHNT, CDR2 YYREEE (reference sequence). CDR3 in DNA: TGTGCCAGCAGCTTTCCACATGTAGCGGGATCCCCCTACGAGCAGTACTTC. Its protein product is CASSFPHVAGSPYEQYF.

This clonotype was seen a handful of times. The chain has TRBV20-1 and TRBJ2-7; 9 bases map to TRBD1. The trim removed 4 bases at V and 2 bases at J, leaving 6 bases unmatched. The length of the CDR3 is 14 residues. The germline V gene encodes CDR1 DFQATT and CDR2 SNEGSKA (reference sequence). CDR3 amino acids: CSAKRRDRAYEQYF. For the CDR3, the DNA is TGCAGTGCTAAGAGACGGGACAGGGCCTACGAGCAGTACTTC.

This clonotype came up many times. The rearrangement uses TRBV27 and TRBJ2-5; a possible D gene is TRBD1 (5 bases). This CDR3 comprises 13 residues. Germline CDR1 and CDR2: MNHEY and SMNVEV (reference sequence). Between the trimmed V and J ends, which lost 5 bases and 7 bases, there was a span of 14 bases. The CDR3 loop reads CASSPGIRGTQYF. Written as DNA, the CDR3 is TGTGCCAGCAGTCCAGGGATCCGAGGGACCCAGTACTTC.

V is TRBV2 and J is TRBJ2-1, with D unclear. The V end lost 3 bases, the J end lost 3 bases, and 9 bases lay between the germline ends. Germline CDR1 reads SNHLY; CDR2 reads FYNNEI. This CDR3 has 14 residues. The CDR3 DNA reads TGTGCCAGCAGTGATAGGGTCCACTACAATGAGCAGTTCTTC. Translated, it gives CASSDRVHYNEQFF.

This clonotype was seen many times. A read error may produce the germline difference seen at one junction end. The chain is built from TRBV25-1 and TRBJ2-1; D is undetermined. CDR1 and CDR2 (germline): MGHDK, SYGVNS. This CDR3 has 15 amino acids. Here the CDR3 DNA reads TGTGCCAGCACCCCCCGAGATCAGTCCTCCAATGAGCAGTTCTTC. Its translation: CASTPRDQSSNEQFF.

This clonotype occurred many times. This chain uses TRBV4-3 with TRBJ2-3; 11 bases are shared with TRBD2. Trimming removed 1 base from V and 0 bases from J; junction bases left unmatched: 3. This CDR3 has 17 residues. Per germline, CDR1 LGHNA and CDR2 YSLEER. CDR3 coding DNA: TGCGCCAGCAGCCAAGGACTAGCGGGGCTTAGCACAGATACGCAGTATTTT. This encodes CASSQGLAGLSTDTQYF.

This clonotype appeared many times. V is TRBV20-1 and J is TRBJ2-7, with D perhaps TRBD1 or TRBD2 (5 bases each). The CDR3 extends over 13 amino acids. Germline V CDR1 and CDR2: DFQATT, SNEGSKA (reference sequence). Trimming took 1 base from V and 3 from J, leaving 10 bases between them. The CDR3 here is CSARGGSDYEQYF. CDR3 sequence (DNA): TGCAGTGCTAGAGGGGGGAGTGACTACGAGCAGTACTTC.

This clonotype was counted a few times. This chain joins TRBV27 and TRBJ1-2; possibly TRBD1 for D (5 bases). The CDR3 spans 14 residues. V lost 5 bases, J lost 2 bases, and 12 bases lay in between. Germline CDR1 reads MNHEY; CDR2 reads SMNVEV (reference sequence). For the CDR3, the DNA is TGTGCCAGCAGTCCCTCGGGGACCAACTATGGCTACACCTTC. Protein product: CASSPSGTNYGYTF.

This clonotype occurred many times. The chain is built from TRBV6-2 or TRBV6-3 and TRBJ1-2; D uncertain. V was cut by 5 bases and J by 8 bases, with 12 bases left in between. The CDR3 sequence is 12 residues long. Germline V gene data show CDR1 as MNHEY and CDR2 as SVGEGT. CDR3 sequence: CASSPVRGGYTF. The CDR3 bases are TGTGCCAGCAGTCCCGTTCGGGGAGGCTACACCTTC.

The chain joins TRBV15 to TRBJ2-3, with D possibly matching TRBD2 (5 bases). The CDR3 consists of 14 residues. Germline CDR1 and CDR2: LNHNV and YYDKDF (reference sequence). V was clipped by 2 bases and J by 4 bases, with 10 bases between them. The CDR3 loop reads CATSRRGRADTQYF. CDR3 nucleotides: TGTGCCACCAGCAGAAGAGGGCGGGCAGATACGCAGTATTTT.

This clonotype was seen ten or more times. V is TRBV7-6 and J is TRBJ1-2; no firm D call. The germline gives CDR1 SGHVS, CDR2 FNYEAQ. With 0 bases removed from V and 6 bases from J, the gap between germline ends came to 11 bases. This CDR3 comprises 14 residues. CDR3 nucleotide sequence: TGTGCCAGCAGCTTAGCGGGAAACGGCGATGGCTACACCTTC. It yields the protein CASSLAGNGDGYTF.

There are a few counts of this clonotype. The chain has TRBV5-1 and TRBJ2-1; 15 nucleotides line up with TRBD2. Germline V CDR1 and CDR2: SGHRS, YFSETQ. This CDR3 contains 16 residues. The V gene end was trimmed by 0 bases and the J gene end by 7 bases; junction bases not matched to a gene: 2. CDR3 DNA sequence: TGCGCCAGCAGCTTGGAAGGGACTAGCGGGAGGAATGAGCAGTTCTTC. This gives the protein CASSLEGTSGRNEQFF.

This clonotype was detected ten times or more. The chain joins TRBV12-3 or TRBV12-4 to TRBJ2-5, with a weak D call TRBD1 (6 bases). V lost 5 bases, J lost 0 bases, and 16 bases lay in between. The length of the CDR3 is 16 residues. Written as DNA, the CDR3 is TGTGCCAGCAGTGGTAGGACAGAAAGGTACCAAGAGACCCAGTACTTC. Its translation is CASSGRTERYQETQYF.

This clonotype was detected many times. The chain is built from TRBV27 and TRBJ1-5; D uncertain. CDR1 is MNHEY and CDR2 is SMNVEV in the germline V gene (reference sequence). The CDR3 spans 15 residues. The germline V and J ends were trimmed by 2 bases and 0 bases, with 8 bases remaining between them. The CDR3 protein is CASSLSAYSNQPQHF. The CDR3 bases are TGTGCCAGCAGTTTAAGTGCTTATAGCAATCAGCCCCAGCATTTT.

Many counts were recorded for this clonotype. V and J are TRBV29-1 and TRBJ1-6, with a possible D match to TRBD1 (6 bases). The germline V gene encodes CDR1 SQVTM and CDR2 ANQGSEA. V lost 2 bases and J 3 bases, leaving 8 bases between the germline ends. The CDR3 spans 14 residues. DNA of the CDR3: TGCAGCGTTGAACCAGGGGACTATAATTCACCCCTCCACTTT. Residues: CSVEPGDYNSPLHF.

CDR3 sequence reads: CAWSEEGDRGSYEQYF. CDR3 DNA: TGTGCCTGGAGTGAGGAGGGGGACAGGGGATCCTACGAGCAGTACTTC. The V call is TRBV30, the J call TRBJ2-7, with 10 bases matching TRBD1. J gave up 1 base and V 1 base, and 7 bases lay outside the gene matches. Germline V gene data show CDR1 as GTSNPN and CDR2 as SVGIG (reference sequence). This CDR3 is 16 amino acids long.

This chain uses TRBV3-1 with TRBJ2-1; a possible D gene is TRBD2 (6 bases). CDR3 length equals 17 residues. Trimming stripped 10 bases from V and 0 bases from J, with 22 bases between. Germline loops: CDR1 LGHDT, CDR2 YNNKEL (reference sequence). CDR3 amino acids: CATSQEGGVSSYNEQFF. CDR3 nucleotide sequence: TGTGCCACCTCCCAAGAAGGCGGGGTAAGCTCCTACAATGAGCAGTTCTTC.

There are many counts of this clonotype. This chain connects TRBV14 to TRBJ1-3; D unclear. Per the germline V gene, CDR1 is SGHDN and CDR2 is FVKESK. The V gene lost 1 base and the J gene lost 3 bases, with 10 bases spanning the gap. The CDR3 runs 15 residues. CDR3 sequence reads: CASSQVEVLGNTIYF. The CDR3 DNA follows: TGTGCCAGCAGCCAAGTCGAGGTACTTGGAAACACCATATATTTT.

The table lists this clonotype with many counts. V is TRBV12-3 or TRBV12-4 and J is TRBJ1-2; possible D gene TRBD1, 5 bases. V was trimmed by 1 base and J by 2 bases, leaving 8 bases between them. The CDR3 totals 14 residues. The DNA of the CDR3 is TGTGCCAGCAGTTTAGACAGGCTAAACTATGGCTACACCTTC. This translates into CASSLDRLNYGYTF.

This clonotype appeared many times. The chain links TRBV12-3 or TRBV12-4 to TRBJ1-2, with D unresolved. The CDR3 spans 13 residues. Trimming removed 8 bases at V and 3 bases at J, with 13 bases between. CDR3: CASAAASHYGYTF. The CDR3 nucleotides are TGTGCCAGCGCAGCAGCCAGTCACTATGGCTACACCTTC.

This clonotype was counted ten times or more. This chain connects TRBV29-1 to TRBJ2-7; D unclear. CDR1 is SQVTM, CDR2 ANQGSEA, per germline. The length of the CDR3 is 12 residues. Trimming left V 7 bases short and J 2 bases short, with 12 bases between. CDR3 bases: TGCAGCGGCCTCGACGGCCCCTACGAGCAGTACTTC. Translating gives CSGLDGPYEQYF.